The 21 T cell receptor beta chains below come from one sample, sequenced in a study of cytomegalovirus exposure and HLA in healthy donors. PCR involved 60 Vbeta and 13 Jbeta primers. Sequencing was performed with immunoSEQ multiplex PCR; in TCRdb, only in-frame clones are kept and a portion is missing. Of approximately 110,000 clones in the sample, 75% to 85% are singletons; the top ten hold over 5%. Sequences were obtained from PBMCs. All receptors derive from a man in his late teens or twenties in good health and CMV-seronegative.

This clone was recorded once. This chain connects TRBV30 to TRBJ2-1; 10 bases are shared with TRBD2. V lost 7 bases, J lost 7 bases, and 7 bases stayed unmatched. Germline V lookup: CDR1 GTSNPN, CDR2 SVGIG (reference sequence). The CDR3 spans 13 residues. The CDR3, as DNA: TGTGCCTTCCAAGCGGGAGGGCCGAATGAGCAGTTCTTC. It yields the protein CAFQAGGPNEQFF.

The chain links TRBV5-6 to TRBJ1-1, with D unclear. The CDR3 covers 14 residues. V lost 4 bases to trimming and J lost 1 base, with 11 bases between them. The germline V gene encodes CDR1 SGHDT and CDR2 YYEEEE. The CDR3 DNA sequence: TGTGCCAGCAGCCGGATAGACAAGAACACTGAAGCTTTCTTT. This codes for CASSRIDKNTEAFF.

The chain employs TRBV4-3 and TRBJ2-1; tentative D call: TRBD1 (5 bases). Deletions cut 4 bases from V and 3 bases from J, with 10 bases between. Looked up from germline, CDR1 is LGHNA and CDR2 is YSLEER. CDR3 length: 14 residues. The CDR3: CASSPGALYNEQFF. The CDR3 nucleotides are TGCGCCAGCAGCCCTGGGGCCCTCTACAATGAGCAGTTCTTC.

Here the CDR3 DNA reads TGTGCCAGCAGCACAGGGACAGGGAATCAGCCCCAGCATTTT. It encodes CASSTGTGNQPQHF. This chain uses TRBV9 with TRBJ1-5; 9 positions match TRBD1. The CDR3 has 14 residues. From germline, CDR1 is SGDLS and CDR2 YYNGEE. Unmatched junction bases numbered 3, after V lost 4 bases and J lost 4 bases.

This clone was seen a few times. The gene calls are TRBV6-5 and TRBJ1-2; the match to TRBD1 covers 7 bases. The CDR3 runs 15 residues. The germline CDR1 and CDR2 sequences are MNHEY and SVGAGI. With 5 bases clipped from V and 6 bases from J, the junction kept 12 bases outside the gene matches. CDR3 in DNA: TGTGCCAGCAGTGCAGGACAGGCTCCCCTTCATGGCTACACCTTC. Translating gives CASSAGQAPLHGYTF.

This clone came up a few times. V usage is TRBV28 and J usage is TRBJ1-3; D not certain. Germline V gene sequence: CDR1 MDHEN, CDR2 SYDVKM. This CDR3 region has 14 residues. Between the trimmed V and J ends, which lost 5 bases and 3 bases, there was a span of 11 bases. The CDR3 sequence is CASSTQLRGNTIYF. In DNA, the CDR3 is TGTGCCAGCAGTACACAGCTTCGTGGAAACACCATATATTTT.

The CDR3 here is CASSLGYGGEQYF. The CDR3 DNA reads as TGTGCCAGCAGCTTAGGCTATGGAGGCGAGCAGTACTTC. This rearrangement joins TRBV13 to TRBJ2-7, with D possibly TRBD2 on 5 matching bases. CDR1 and CDR2 from the germline V gene are PRHDT and FYEKMQ (reference sequence). Trimming cost V 0 bases and J 6 bases, with 9 bases left between them. The CDR3 has 13 amino acids.

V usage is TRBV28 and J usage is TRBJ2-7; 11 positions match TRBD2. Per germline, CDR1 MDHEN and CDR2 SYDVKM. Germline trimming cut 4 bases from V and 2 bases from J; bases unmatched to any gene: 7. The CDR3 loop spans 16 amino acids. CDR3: CASSSRLAGFTYEQYF. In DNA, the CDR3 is TGTGCCAGCAGTTCCCGACTAGCGGGGTTCACCTACGAGCAGTACTTC.

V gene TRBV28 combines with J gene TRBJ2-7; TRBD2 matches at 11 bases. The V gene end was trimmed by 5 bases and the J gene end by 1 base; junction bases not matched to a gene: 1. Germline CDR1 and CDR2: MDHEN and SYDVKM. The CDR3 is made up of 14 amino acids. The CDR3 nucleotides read TGTGCCAGCAGTCGACTAGCGGGATCCTACGAGCAGTACTTC. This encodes CASSRLAGSYEQYF.

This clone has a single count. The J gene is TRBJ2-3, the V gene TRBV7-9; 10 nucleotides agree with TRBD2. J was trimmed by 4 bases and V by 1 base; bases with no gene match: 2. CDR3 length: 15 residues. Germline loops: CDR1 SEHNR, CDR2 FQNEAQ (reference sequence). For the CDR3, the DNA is TGTGCCAGCAGCTTAGGGAGCGGGAGGGCAGATACGCAGTATTTT. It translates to CASSLGSGRADTQYF.

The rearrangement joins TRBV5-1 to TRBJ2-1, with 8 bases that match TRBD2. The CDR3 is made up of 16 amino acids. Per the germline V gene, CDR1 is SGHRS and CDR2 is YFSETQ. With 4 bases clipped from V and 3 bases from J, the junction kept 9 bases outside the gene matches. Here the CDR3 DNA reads TGCGCCAGCAGCCGGTTTAGCGGGAACGGCTACAATGAGCAGTTCTTC. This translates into CASSRFSGNGYNEQFF.

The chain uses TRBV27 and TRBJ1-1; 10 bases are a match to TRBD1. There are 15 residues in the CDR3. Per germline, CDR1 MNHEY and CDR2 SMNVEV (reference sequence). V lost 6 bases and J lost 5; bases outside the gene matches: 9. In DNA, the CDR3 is TGTGCCAGCAGACCTCCGGGACAGGGGTGGACTGAAGCTTTCTTT. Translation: CASRPPGQGWTEAFF.

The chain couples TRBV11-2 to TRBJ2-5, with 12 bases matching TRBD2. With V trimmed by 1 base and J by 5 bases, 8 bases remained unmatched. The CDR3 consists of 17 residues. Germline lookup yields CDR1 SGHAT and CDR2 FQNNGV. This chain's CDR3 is CASSLGPTSGRMETQYF. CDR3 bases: TGTGCCAGCAGCTTAGGTCCGACTAGCGGGAGAATGGAGACCCAGTACTTC.

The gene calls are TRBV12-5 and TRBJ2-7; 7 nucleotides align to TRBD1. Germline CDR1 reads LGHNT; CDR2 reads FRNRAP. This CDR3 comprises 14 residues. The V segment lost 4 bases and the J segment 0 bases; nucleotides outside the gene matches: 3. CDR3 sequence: CASGSGQLSYEQYF. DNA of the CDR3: TGTGCTAGTGGTTCGGGACAGCTCTCCTACGAGCAGTACTTC.

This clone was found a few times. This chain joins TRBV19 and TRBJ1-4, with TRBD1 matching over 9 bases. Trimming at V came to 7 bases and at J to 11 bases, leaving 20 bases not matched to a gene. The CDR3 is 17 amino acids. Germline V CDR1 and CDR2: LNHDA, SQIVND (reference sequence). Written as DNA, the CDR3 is TGTGCCAGTACCCTCTCCCCCGGGACAGGGCTAATGCGGAAACTGTTTTTT. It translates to CASTLSPGTGLMRKLFF.

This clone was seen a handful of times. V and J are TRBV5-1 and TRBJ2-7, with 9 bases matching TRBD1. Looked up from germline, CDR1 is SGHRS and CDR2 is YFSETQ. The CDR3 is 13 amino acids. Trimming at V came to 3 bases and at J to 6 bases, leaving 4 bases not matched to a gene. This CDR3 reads CASSWTGAGEQYF. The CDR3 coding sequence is TGCGCCAGCAGCTGGACAGGGGCCGGCGAGCAGTACTTC.

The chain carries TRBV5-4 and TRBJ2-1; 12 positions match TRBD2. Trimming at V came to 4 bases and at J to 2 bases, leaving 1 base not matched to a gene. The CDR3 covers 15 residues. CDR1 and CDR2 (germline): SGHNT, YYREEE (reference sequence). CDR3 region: CASSRTSGTYNEQFF. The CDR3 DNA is TGTGCCAGCAGCCGGACTAGCGGGACCTACAATGAGCAGTTCTTC.

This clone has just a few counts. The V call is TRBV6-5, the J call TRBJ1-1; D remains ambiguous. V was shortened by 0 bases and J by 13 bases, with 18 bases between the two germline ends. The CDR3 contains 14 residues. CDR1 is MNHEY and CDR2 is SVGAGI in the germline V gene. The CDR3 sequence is CASSYSKGGKDDFF. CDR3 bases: TGTGCCAGCAGTTACTCGAAGGGAGGGAAAGATGATTTCTTT.

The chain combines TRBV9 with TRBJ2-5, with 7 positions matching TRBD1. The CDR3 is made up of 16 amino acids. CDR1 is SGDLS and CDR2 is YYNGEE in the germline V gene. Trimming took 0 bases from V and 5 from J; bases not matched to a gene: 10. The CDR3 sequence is CASSVGWAGGSETQYF. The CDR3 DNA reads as TGTGCCAGCAGCGTAGGTTGGGCAGGGGGTTCGGAGACCCAGTACTTC.

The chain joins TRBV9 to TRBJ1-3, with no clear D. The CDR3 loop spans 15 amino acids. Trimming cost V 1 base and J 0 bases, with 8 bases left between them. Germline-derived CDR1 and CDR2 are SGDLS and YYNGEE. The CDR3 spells CASSVSIHSGNTIYF. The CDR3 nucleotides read TGTGCCAGCAGCGTATCTATCCACTCTGGAAACACCATATATTTT.

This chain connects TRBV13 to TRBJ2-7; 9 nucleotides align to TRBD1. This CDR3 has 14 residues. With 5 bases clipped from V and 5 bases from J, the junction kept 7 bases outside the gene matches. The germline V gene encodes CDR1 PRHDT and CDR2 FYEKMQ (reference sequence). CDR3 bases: TGTGCCAGCAGCCGAGGACAGGGGACGCACGAGCAGTACTTC. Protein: CASSRGQGTHEQYF.